This TCR beta chain stems from a study of control samples from healthy donors and cancer patients. CDR1 and CDR2 from the germline V gene are MNHNS and SASEGT. The ends were cut back, 4 bases at V and 7 bases at J, with 16 bases in the middle. The CDR3 has 15 residues. Sequenced by immunoSEQ multiplex PCR; TCRdb stores in-frame clones only, minus some. This table holds 120,000 to 150,000 clones, approximately 94% found once. The TCR sequence derives from a young man in good health. The sequencing sample was made of blood. The chain has TRBV6-1 and TRBJ1-4, with D possibly TRBD1 on 6 matching bases. The CDR3 bases are TGTGCCAGCAGTGCAGCACAGGGTCGCGTTGAAAAACTGTTTTTT. Protein product: CASSAAQGRVEKLFF.